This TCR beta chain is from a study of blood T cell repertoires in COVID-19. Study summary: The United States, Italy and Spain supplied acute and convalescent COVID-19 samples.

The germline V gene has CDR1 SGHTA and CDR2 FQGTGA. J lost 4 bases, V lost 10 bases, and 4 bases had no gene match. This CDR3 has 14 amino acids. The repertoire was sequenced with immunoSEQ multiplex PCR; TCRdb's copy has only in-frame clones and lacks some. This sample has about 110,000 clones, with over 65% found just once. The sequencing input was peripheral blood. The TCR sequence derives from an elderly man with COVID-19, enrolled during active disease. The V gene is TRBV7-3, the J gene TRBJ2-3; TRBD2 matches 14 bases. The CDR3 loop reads CATRLAGGSDTQYF. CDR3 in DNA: TGTGCCACAAGACTAGCGGGAGGGTCAGATACGCAGTATTTT.